This section outlines one T cell receptor beta chain sequence together with its context. Its antigen is not known. The entry originates in a study of lymphopenia after photon versus proton radiotherapy. Findings of the study overall: After lymphocyte nadir, photon-treated repertoires showed oligoclonal expansion, especially CD8+ Temra. Relative stability marked proton patients; photon patients lost diversity and naive cells.

Profiling relied on immunoSEQ multiplex PCR, and the TCRdb table lists in-frame clones only, not all of them. The data contain approximately 35,000 clones, 75% to 90% of them singletons. The CDR3 length is 17 residues. CDR1 SEHNR and CDR2 FQNEAQ come from the germline V gene (reference sequence). With 5 bases clipped from V and 6 bases from J, the junction kept 13 bases outside the gene matches. The source material was peripheral blood, sampled from a patient treated with photon-based radiotherapy. J is TRBJ2-3 and V is TRBV7-9; 11 nucleotides agree with TRBD1. This TCR was sampled from a woman in her 50s with pancreatic cancer. Here the CDR3 reads CASSRTSGTGGFDTQYF. The CDR3 DNA reads as TGTGCCAGCAGCCGAACGTCCGGGACAGGGGGTTTTGATACGCAGTATTTT.